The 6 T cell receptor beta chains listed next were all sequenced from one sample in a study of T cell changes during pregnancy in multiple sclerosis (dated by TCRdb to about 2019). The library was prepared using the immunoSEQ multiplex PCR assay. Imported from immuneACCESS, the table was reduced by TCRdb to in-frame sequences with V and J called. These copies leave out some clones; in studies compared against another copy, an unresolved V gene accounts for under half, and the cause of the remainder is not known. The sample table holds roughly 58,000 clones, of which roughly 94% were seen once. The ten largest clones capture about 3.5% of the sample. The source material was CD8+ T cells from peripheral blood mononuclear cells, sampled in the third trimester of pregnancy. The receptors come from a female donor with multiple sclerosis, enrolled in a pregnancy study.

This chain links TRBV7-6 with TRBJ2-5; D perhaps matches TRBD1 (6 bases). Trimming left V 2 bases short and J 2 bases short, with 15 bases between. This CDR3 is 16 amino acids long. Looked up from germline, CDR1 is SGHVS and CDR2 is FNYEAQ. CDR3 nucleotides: TGTGCCAGCAGCTTATCAACCGGGACATTTCAAGAGACCCAGTACTTC. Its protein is CASSLSTGTFQETQYF.

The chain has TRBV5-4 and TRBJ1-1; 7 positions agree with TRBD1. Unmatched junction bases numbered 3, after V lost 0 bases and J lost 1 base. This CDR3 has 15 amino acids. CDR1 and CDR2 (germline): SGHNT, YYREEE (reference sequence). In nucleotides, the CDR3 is TGTGCCAGCAGCTTGGCCGGACAGGAGAACACTGAAGCTTTCTTT. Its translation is CASSLAGQENTEAFF. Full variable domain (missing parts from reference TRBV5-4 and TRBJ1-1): ETGVTQSPTHLIKTRGQQVTLRCSSQSGHNTVSWYQQALGQGPQFIFQYYREEENGRGNFPPRFSGLQFPNYSSELNVNALELDDSALYLCASSLAGQENTEAFFGQGTRLTVV.

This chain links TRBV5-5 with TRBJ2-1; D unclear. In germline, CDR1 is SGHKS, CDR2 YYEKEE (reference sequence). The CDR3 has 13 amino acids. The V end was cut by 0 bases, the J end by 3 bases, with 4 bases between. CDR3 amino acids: CASSLGLYNEQFF. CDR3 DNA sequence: TGTGCCAGCAGCTTGGGTCTCTACAATGAGCAGTTCTTC.

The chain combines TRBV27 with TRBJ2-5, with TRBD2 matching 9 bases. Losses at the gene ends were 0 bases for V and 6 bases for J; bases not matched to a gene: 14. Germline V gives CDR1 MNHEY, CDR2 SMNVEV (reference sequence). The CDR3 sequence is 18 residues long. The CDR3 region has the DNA TGTGCCAGCAGTTTATCGACCCCCGTTAGTAGCGGGAGACAGACCCAGTACTTC. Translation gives CASSLSTPVSSGRQTQYF.

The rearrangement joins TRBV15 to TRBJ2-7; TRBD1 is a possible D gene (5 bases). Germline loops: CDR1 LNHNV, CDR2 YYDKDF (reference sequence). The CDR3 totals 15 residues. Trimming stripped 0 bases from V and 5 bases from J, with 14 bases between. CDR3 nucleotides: TGTGCCACCAGCAGAGATCTGCAGGGCGGCCACGAGCAGTACTTC. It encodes CATSRDLQGGHEQYF.

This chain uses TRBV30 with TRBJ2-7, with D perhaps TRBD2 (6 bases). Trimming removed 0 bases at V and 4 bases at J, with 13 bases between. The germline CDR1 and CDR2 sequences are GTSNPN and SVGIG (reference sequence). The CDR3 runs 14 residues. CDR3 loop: CAWSVGTGVYEQYF. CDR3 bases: TGTGCCTGGAGTGTAGGGACGGGAGTTTACGAGCAGTACTTC.